This TCR beta chain is drawn from a study of CD8 T cells in Susac syndrome. The CDR3 totals 15 residues. The germline V and J ends were trimmed by 3 bases and 1 base, with 7 bases remaining between them. Germline V CDR1 and CDR2: MNHEY, SVGAGI. RNA was extracted with the RNeasy kit, and a quantity of 0.5 to 1 ug was reverse transcribed using random hexamers. One entry per CDR3 protein, called by TCRdb with MiXCR from the immunoSEQ multiplex PCR reads. The table includes under 200,000 distinct CDR3 sequences, 90% to 96% detected once. The sample was CD4+ T cells from PBMCs. The TCR sequence derives from a human donor with Susac syndrome. The chain joins TRBV6-5 to TRBJ2-6; D uncertain. For the CDR3, the DNA is TGTGCCAGCAGTTATGGGCAGTCTGGGGCCAACGTCCTGACTTTC. It codes for CASSYGQSGANVLTF.